The 25 T cell receptor beta chains below all came from one sample that was sequenced in a study of tissue T cells after allogeneic stem cell transplantation. Assay: immunoSEQ multiplex PCR; the TCRdb copy retains only in-frame clones and omits some. The table shows approximately 12,000 clones, with less than 85% occurring only once. Sequenced here: tissue from the right colon, sampled at autopsy. The receptors were sampled from a woman aged 18-49 years with breast cancer.

The chain has TRBV2 and TRBJ1-2; D uncertain. The CDR3 is 15 amino acids. V was trimmed by 3 bases and J by 5 bases, leaving 16 bases between them. From germline, CDR1 is SNHLY and CDR2 FYNNEI. For the CDR3, the DNA is TGTGCCAGCAGTGAGGCCCGGGGAAGGGATTATGGCTACACCTTC. The encoded protein is CASSEARGRDYGYTF.

Turning to this clone: This sample includes further DNA sequences coding for the same CDR3. This rearrangement joins TRBV12-3 or TRBV12-4 to TRBJ1-1; D is uncertain. The length of the CDR3 is 13 residues. V was trimmed by 1 base and J by 3 bases, leaving 6 bases between them. The CDR3 is CASSLVEDTEAFF. CDR3 bases: TGTGCCAGCAGTTTAGTCGAGGACACTGAAGCTTTCTTT.

This chain connects TRBV29-1 to TRBJ1-4, with a tentative D call TRBD1 (5 bases). The CDR3 covers 14 residues. V lost 6 bases and J 0 bases, leaving 11 bases between the germline ends. CDR1 is SQVTM, CDR2 ANQGSEA, per germline. CDR3 amino acids: CSVITGATNEKLFF. CDR3 DNA sequence: TGCAGCGTCATAACAGGTGCAACTAATGAAAAACTGTTTTTT.

The rearrangement uses TRBV2 and TRBJ1-1; 7 bases agree with TRBD1. Trimming at V came to 3 bases and at J to 5 bases, leaving 6 bases not matched to a gene. This CDR3 has 14 residues. Germline values: CDR1 SNHLY, CDR2 FYNNEI. This chain's CDR3 is CASSDNRGVTEAFF. The CDR3 DNA reads TGTGCCAGCAGTGATAACAGGGGAGTGACTGAAGCTTTCTTT. The full variable domain, in which reference TRBV2 and TRBJ1-1 provide the parts outside the CDR3, is EPEVTQTPSHQVTQMGQEVILRCVPISNHLYFYWYRQILGQKVEFLVSFYNNEISEKSEIFDDQFSVERPDGSNFTLKIRSTKLEDSAMYFCASSDNRGVTEAFFGQGTRLTVV.

V and J are TRBV7-2 and TRBJ2-1; D is unclear. Germline CDR1 and CDR2: SGHTA and FQGNSA. This CDR3 has 13 amino acids. Trimming pared 3 bases from V and 5 bases from J, leaving 8 bases between. Here the CDR3 reads CASSLGSNNEQFF. CDR3 DNA: TGTGCCAGCAGCTTGGGGTCGAACAATGAGCAGTTCTTC. The whole variable domain, remainder taken from reference TRBV7-2 and TRBJ2-1, is GAGVSQSPSNKVTEKGKDVELRCDPISGHTALYWYRQSLGQGLEFLIYFQGNSAPDKSGLPSDRFSAERTGGSVSTLTIQRTQQEDSAVYLCASSLGSNNEQFFGPGTRLTVL.

The rearrangement joins TRBV5-1 to TRBJ2-2, with 9 bases aligning to TRBD1. The CDR3 runs to 15 residues. V gave up 6 bases and J gave up 6 bases; unmatched junction bases: 9. Looked up from germline, CDR1 is SGHRS and CDR2 is YFSETQ. The CDR3 coding sequence is TGCGCCAGCACCCAGGGACAGGGATCCTCCGGGGAGCTGTTTTTT. This gives the protein CASTQGQGSSGELFF. The variable domain in full, completed from reference TRBV5-1 and TRBJ2-2, reads KAGVTQTPRYLIKTRGQQVTLSCSPISGHRSVSWYQQTPGQGLQFLFEYFSETQRNKGNFPGRFSGRQFSNSRSEMNVSTLELGDSALYLCASTQGQGSSGELFFGEGSRLTVL.

V usage is TRBV7-9 and J usage is TRBJ1-5, with TRBD1 as a possible D gene (6 bases). The CDR3 has 15 amino acids. V was trimmed by 6 bases and J by 3 bases, leaving 15 bases between them. The germline V gene has CDR1 SEHNR and CDR2 FQNEAQ (reference sequence). CDR3 residues: CASSSTGLVNQPQHF. The CDR3 DNA is TGTGCCAGCAGTTCTACAGGGCTGGTCAATCAGCCCCAGCATTTT.

V and J are TRBV4-3 and TRBJ2-3; perhaps D is TRBD1 or TRBD2 (6 bases each). The CDR3 is 18 amino acids. Trimming shortened V by 0 bases and J by 2 bases, and 18 bases separated the two germline ends. The germline CDR1 and CDR2 sequences are LGHNA and YSLEER. The CDR3 sequence is CASSQDRSFWGATDTQYF. The CDR3, as DNA: TGCGCCAGCAGCCAAGATCGGTCATTCTGGGGGGCCACAGATACGCAGTATTTT.

The chain combines TRBV25-1 with TRBJ2-1; D perhaps matches TRBD1 (6 bases). Germline assignment: CDR1 MGHDK and CDR2 SYGVNS. Trimming shortened V by 3 bases and J by 7 bases, and 16 bases separated the two germline ends. CDR3 length equals 15 residues. CDR3 residues: CASSEATGLWNEQFF. Written as DNA, the CDR3 is TGTGCCAGCAGTGAGGCGACAGGCTTGTGGAATGAGCAGTTCTTC.

The sample holds a few counts of this clone. The rearrangement uses TRBV12-3 or TRBV12-4 and TRBJ2-1; 9 nucleotides align to TRBD2. The trim removed 6 bases at V and 10 bases at J, leaving 7 bases unmatched. The CDR3 loop spans 13 amino acids. The DNA of the CDR3 is TGTGCCAGCAGGAAAAGCGGGAGGCCCGAGCAGTTCTTC. It codes for CASRKSGRPEQFF.

This sequence joins TRBV28 and TRBJ2-7, with 11 bases lining up with TRBD1. CDR1 and CDR2 from the germline V gene are MDHEN and SYDVKM. The CDR3 is 16 residues long. The trim removed 8 bases at V and 4 bases at J, leaving 13 bases unmatched. Here the CDR3 DNA reads TGTGCCAGCGCCTCGGTTGGGACAGGGGGTTTTTACGAGCAGTACTTC. As protein: CASASVGTGGFYEQYF.

V usage is TRBV18 and J usage is TRBJ2-3; 10 bases agree with TRBD1. This CDR3 contains 17 residues. V lost 3 bases and J lost 2; bases outside the gene matches: 8. The germline CDR1 and CDR2 sequences are KGHSH and LQKENI. CDR3 protein: CASSPTGTGATTDTQYF. The CDR3 DNA reads TGTGCCAGCTCACCCACCGGGACAGGGGCCACCACAGATACGCAGTATTTT.

This rearrangement joins TRBV5-1 to TRBJ1-4; no firm D call. The V end was cut by 0 bases, the J end by 8 bases, with 11 bases between. The CDR3 runs to 14 residues. Germline V gene lookup returns CDR1 SGHRS and CDR2 YFSETQ. The chain's CDR3 is CASSLGQVGEKLFF. DNA of the CDR3: TGCGCCAGCAGCTTGGGCCAGGTCGGGGAAAAACTGTTTTTT.

The chain couples TRBV14 to TRBJ2-1, with 7 nucleotides matching TRBD1. In germline, CDR1 is SGHDN, CDR2 FVKESK. Trimming cost V 4 bases and J 6 bases; bases outside gene matches: 9. The CDR3 consists of 15 residues. CDR3 sequence: CASSLHDRVGNEQFF. The CDR3 DNA reads TGTGCCAGCAGCCTACATGACAGGGTCGGCAATGAGCAGTTCTTC.

V and J are TRBV10-3 and TRBJ2-3, with TRBD2 matching over 9 bases. The J segment lost 3 bases and the V segment lost 6 bases, leaving 7 bases of the junction unmatched. Germline loops: CDR1 ENHRY, CDR2 SYGVKD. This CDR3 has 15 residues. The CDR3 region has the DNA TGTGCCATCAGGGCTAGCGGGGAGCAGACAGATACGCAGTATTTT. Its protein product is CAIRASGEQTDTQYF.

V usage is TRBV21-1 and J usage is TRBJ1-1; the table names TRBD1, a call not compared with the DNA. TRBV21-1 is a listed pseudogene. The CDR3 is 17 residues long. DNA for the CDR3: TGTGCCAGCGTTGCAGAGAGAGGGGGCCCGGGGGATACTGAAGCTTTCTTT. This codes for CASVAERGGPGDTEAFF.

The sample holds one count of this clone. The V and J genes are TRBV25-1 and TRBJ2-1; the match to TRBD2 covers 8 bases. CDR3 length: 17 amino acids. Germline-derived CDR1 and CDR2 are MGHDK and SYGVNS. The trim removed 8 bases at V and 0 bases at J, leaving 12 bases unmatched. CDR3 residues: CASSGTTGLASYNEQFF. The CDR3, as DNA: TGTGCCAGCTCAGGTACAACCGGACTAGCCTCCTACAATGAGCAGTTCTTC.

The rearrangement joins TRBV21-1 to TRBJ2-7; the table's D call, TRBD2, has no DNA check behind it. TRBV21-1 is an annotated pseudogene. The CDR3 consists of 16 residues. CDR3 region: CASSKICRGAHDEQYF. CDR3 DNA: TGTGCCAGCAGCAAAATTTGTCGGGGGGCTCACGACGAGCAGTACTTC.

The rearrangement links TRBV29-1 to TRBJ1-2, with TRBD1 identical over 9 bases. V dropped 7 bases and J dropped 4; count of bases not matched to a gene: 4. This CDR3 has 12 amino acids. Per the germline V gene, CDR1 is SQVTM and CDR2 is ANQGSEA. In DNA, the CDR3 is TGCAGCGCCGGACAGGGGTTCTATGGCTACACCTTC. Residues: CSAGQGFYGYTF.

In its sample, this clone was seen a few times. This chain joins TRBV4-2 and TRBJ1-6; D not resolved. Trimming left V 4 bases short and J 6 bases short, with 4 bases between. Looked up from germline, CDR1 is LGHNA and CDR2 is YNFKEQ. The CDR3 loop spans 12 amino acids. Written as DNA, the CDR3 is TGTGCCAGCAGCCTGGGTAATTCACCCCTCCACTTT. Amino acid sequence: CASSLGNSPLHF.

This clone is medium-sized by share. Different DNA sequences within this sample yield the same CDR3. This chain connects TRBV7-2 to TRBJ1-5, with D maybe TRBD1 (5 bases). Germline V lookup: CDR1 SGHTA, CDR2 FQGNSA. The CDR3 is 15 amino acids. V was clipped by 1 base and J by 4 bases, with 11 bases between them. CDR3 loop: CASSLDVSGNQPQHF. The CDR3 region has the DNA TGTGCCAGCAGCTTAGATGTGTCAGGGAATCAGCCCCAGCATTTT. Full variable domain (rest looked up from reference TRBV7-2 and TRBJ1-5): GAGVSQSPSNKVTEKGKDVELRCDPISGHTALYWYRQSLGQGLEFLIYFQGNSAPDKSGLPSDRFSAERTGGSVSTLTIQRTQQEDSAVYLCASSLDVSGNQPQHFGDGTRLSIL.

This clone was detected once. The chain employs TRBV9 and TRBJ1-2; no firm D call. V shed 0 bases and J shed 7 bases, with 7 bases lying between them. This CDR3 contains 12 residues. Germline CDR1 reads SGDLS; CDR2 reads YYNGEE. DNA for the CDR3: TGTGCCAGCAGCGTAGAAGGGAGTGGCTACACCTTC. This codes for CASSVEGSGYTF. The variable domain in full, completed from reference TRBV9 and TRBJ1-2, reads DSGVTQTPKHLITATGQRVTLRCSPRSGDLSVYWYQQSLDQGLQFLIQYYNGEERAKGNILERFSAQQFPDLHSELNLSSLELGDSALYFCASSVEGSGYTFGSGTRLTVV.

The genes are TRBV7-8 and TRBJ1-5; D possibly corresponds to TRBD1 (6 bases). The CDR3 runs 15 residues. V was cut by 4 bases and J by 7 bases, with 17 bases left in between. The germline V gene encodes CDR1 SGHVS and CDR2 FQNEAQ. This CDR3 reads CASSSDTGARQPQHF. Written as DNA, the CDR3 is TGTGCCAGCAGCTCCGATACGGGGGCCAGGCAGCCCCAGCATTTT.

V usage is TRBV11-2 and J usage is TRBJ2-3, with a weak D call TRBD2 (6 bases). V dropped 4 bases and J dropped 1 base, with 12 bases sitting between them. The CDR3 loop spans 15 amino acids. The germline CDR1 and CDR2 sequences are SGHAT and FQNNGV. The CDR3 DNA is TGTGCCAGCAGCTATGACGGAGGGGGCACAGATACGCAGTATTTT. The encoded protein is CASSYDGGGTDTQYF.

The chain uses TRBV25-1 and TRBJ2-5; D unresolved. The germline V gene encodes CDR1 MGHDK and CDR2 SYGVNS. The V end was cut by 7 bases, the J end by 0 bases, with 15 bases between. CDR3 length: 15 amino acids. For the CDR3, the DNA is TGTGCCAGCACCCATCCAGATACGTACCAAGAGACCCAGTACTTC. Protein product: CASTHPDTYQETQYF.